A single TCR beta chain is shown here with its context. A much more abundant neighbour one base away suggests this may be a read error. This entry comes from a study of tumor-infiltrating lymphocytes in primary liver carcinoma. About the study: Staging placed the tumors at T1-T3 N0M0, and they measured about 4 to 10 cm across.

Trimming took 2 bases from V and 4 from J, leaving 14 bases between them. The germline V gene encodes CDR1 SGHTA and CDR2 FQGNSA. This CDR3 comprises 15 residues. From 500 ng of total RNA, TCR beta-specific cDNA was reverse-transcribed using a constant-region primer. Three rounds of nested multiplex PCR with slightly modified ARM-PCR produced TCR beta libraries. Each of the first two PCR rounds ran about 9 cycles with TRBV1-TRBV30 forward and C-beta reverse primers. MiXCR was run by TCRdb on the multiplex PCR reads, yielding one entry per CDR3 protein. The sample has about 66,000 distinct CDR3 sequences, 71% seen once. For each extraction, RNA and DNA were obtained together from roughly 20-30 mg of unsorted bulk tissue.

The sequence derives from a man in his forties with primary liver carcinoma and hepatitis B virus infection. This chain uses TRBV7-2 with TRBJ1-2; D ambiguous. The sequenced sample was liver tumor tissue from sampling region 4. Subset defined: tumor region T4, right-lateral pole. CDR3 protein: CASSLLAGPSYGYTF. CDR3 coding DNA: TGTGCCAGCAGCTTATTAGCCGGACCGAGCTATGGCTACACCTTC.